This T cell receptor beta chain appears in the sequencing data of a study of T cells expressing NK-cell markers. CDR1 is SGHRS, CDR2 YFSETQ, per germline. This CDR3 contains 13 residues. TCRdb reprocessed the 5' RACE reads and reports one entry per CDR3 protein, with no DNA. Across about 540,000 distinct CDR3 sequences, the top ten clones capture around 4% of the sample. The V gene is TRBV5-1, the J gene TRBJ1-2. What was sequenced was blood T cells: a sorted CD56 or NKG2C T cell subset, CD4+ or CD8+ T cells, or bulk PBMC T cells (not recorded which). The clonotype originates from a man younger than 35 in good health. This chain's CDR3 is CATREGTLNGYTF.